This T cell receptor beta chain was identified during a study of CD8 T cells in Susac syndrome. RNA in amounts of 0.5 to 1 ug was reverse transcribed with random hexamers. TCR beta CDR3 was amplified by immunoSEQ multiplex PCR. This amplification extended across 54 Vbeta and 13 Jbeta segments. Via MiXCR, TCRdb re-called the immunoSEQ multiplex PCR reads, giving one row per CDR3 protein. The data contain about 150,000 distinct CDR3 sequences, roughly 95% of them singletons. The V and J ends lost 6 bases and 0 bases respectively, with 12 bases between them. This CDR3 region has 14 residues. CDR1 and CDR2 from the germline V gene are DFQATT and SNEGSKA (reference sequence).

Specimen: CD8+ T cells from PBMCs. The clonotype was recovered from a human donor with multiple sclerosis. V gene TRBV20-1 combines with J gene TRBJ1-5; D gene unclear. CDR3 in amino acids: CSASGIISNQPQHF. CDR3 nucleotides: TGCAGTGCCAGCGGGATTATTAGCAATCAGCCCCAGCATTTT.